This T cell receptor beta chain was captured in a study of blood T cells in healthy people across ages. Donors ranged from roughly 6 to 90 years old and were healthy Caucasians in Russia. Donors gave roughly 10 milliliters of peripheral blood apiece. Sample-barcoded 5' priming and a J-beta primer mix drove a second PCR of about 6 to 12 cycles. One entry per CDR3 protein, called by TCRdb with MiXCR from the 5' RACE reads. This sample has approximately 770,000 distinct CDR3 sequences, with 58% found just once. A remark on this clonotype: The junction departs from the called germline gene at one end, perhaps through a read error.

The TCR originated in a man aged 25-40 years in good health. Sequencing used blood.

As DNA, the CDR3 is TGCAGTACTAGGTTGGGGTCACCCCTCCACTTT. It encodes CSTRLGSPLHF. This chain joins TRBV20-1 and TRBJ1-6; D is uncertain. The CDR3 spans 11 residues. Looked up from germline, CDR1 is DFQATT and CDR2 is SNEGSKA (reference sequence).